This entry is about one TCR beta chain. This entry belongs to a study of T cell repertoires in ileal Crohn's disease. Generated by immunoSEQ multiplex PCR, the TCRdb table keeps only in-frame clones and is missing some. This table has around 8,800 clones, just over 75% appearing once. This CDR3 contains 14 residues. The germline gives CDR1 SGHRS, CDR2 YFSETQ. V gave up 0 bases and J gave up 6 bases; unmatched junction bases: 5. The chain carries TRBV5-1 and TRBJ2-7; 8 bases fit TRBD1. The TCR originated in an adult with Crohn's disease. The sequencing input was ileal tissue. The CDR3, as DNA: TGCGCCAGCAGCTTGGACCCGGACAGGGCCGAGCAGTACTTC. Translated, it gives CASSLDPDRAEQYF.